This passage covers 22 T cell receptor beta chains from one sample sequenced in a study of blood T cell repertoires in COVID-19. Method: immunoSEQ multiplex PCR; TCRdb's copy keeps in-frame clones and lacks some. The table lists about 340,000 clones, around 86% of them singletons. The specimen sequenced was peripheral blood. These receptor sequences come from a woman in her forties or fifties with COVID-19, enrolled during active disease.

CDR3 sequence: CASSPPGGGYGYTF. CDR3 coding DNA: TGTGCCAGCAGTCCACCGGGGGGCGGGTATGGCTACACCTTC. This chain uses TRBV25-1 with TRBJ1-2; D is possibly TRBD1 (6 bases). V lost 5 bases to trimming and J lost 5 bases, with 15 bases between them. Germline values: CDR1 MGHDK, CDR2 SYGVNS. The CDR3 totals 14 residues.

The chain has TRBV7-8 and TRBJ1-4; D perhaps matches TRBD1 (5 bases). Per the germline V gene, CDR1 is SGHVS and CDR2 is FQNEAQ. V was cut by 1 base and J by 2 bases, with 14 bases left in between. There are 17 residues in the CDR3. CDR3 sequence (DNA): TGTGCCAGCAGCTTAGAAATTAGGGGAAACACTAATGAAAAACTGTTTTTT. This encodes CASSLEIRGNTNEKLFF.

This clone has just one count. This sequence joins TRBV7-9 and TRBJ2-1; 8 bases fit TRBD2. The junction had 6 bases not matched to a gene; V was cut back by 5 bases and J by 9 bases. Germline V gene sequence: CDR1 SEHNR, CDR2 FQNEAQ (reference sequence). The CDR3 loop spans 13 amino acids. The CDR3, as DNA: TGTGCCAGCAGCGCGGCCCTAGCGGGTGAGCAGTTCTTC. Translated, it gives CASSAALAGEQFF.

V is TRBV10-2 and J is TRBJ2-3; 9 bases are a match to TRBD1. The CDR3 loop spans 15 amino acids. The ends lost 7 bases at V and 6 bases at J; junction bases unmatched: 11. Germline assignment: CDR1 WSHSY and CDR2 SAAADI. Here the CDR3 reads CASTDRSGQGDTQYF. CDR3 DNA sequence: TGCGCCAGCACGGACCGGAGTGGACAGGGGGATACGCAGTATTTT.

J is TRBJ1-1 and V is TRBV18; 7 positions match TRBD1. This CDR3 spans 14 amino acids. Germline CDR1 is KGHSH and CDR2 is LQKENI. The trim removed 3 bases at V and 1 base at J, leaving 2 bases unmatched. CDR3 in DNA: TGTGCCAGCTCACCTACAGGGGCGAACACTGAAGCTTTCTTT. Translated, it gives CASSPTGANTEAFF.

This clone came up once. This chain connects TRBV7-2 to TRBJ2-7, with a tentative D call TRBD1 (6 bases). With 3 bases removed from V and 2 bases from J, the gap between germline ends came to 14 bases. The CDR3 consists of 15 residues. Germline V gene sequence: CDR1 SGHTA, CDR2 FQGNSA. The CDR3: CASSLTGFLTYEQYF. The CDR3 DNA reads TGTGCCAGCAGCTTGACAGGTTTTTTAACCTACGAGCAGTACTTC.

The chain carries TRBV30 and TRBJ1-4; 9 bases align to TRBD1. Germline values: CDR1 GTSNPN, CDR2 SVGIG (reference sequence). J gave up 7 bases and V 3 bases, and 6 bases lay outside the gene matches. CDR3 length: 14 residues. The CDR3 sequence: CAWSAGQGSEKLFF. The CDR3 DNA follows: TGTGCCTGGAGCGCGGGACAGGGATCTGAAAAACTGTTTTTT. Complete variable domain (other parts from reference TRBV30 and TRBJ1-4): SQTIHQWPATLVQPVGSPLSLECTVEGTSNPNLYWYRQAAGRGLQLLFYSVGIGQISSEVPQNLSASRPQDRQFILSSKKLLLSDSGFYLCAWSAGQGSEKLFFGSGTQLSVL.

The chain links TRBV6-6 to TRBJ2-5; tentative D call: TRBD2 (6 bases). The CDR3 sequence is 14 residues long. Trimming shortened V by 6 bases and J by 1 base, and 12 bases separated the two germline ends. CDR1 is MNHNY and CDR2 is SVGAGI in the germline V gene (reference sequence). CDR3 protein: CASSAGSAQETQYF. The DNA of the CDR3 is TGTGCCAGCAGCGCCGGGAGCGCCCAAGAGACCCAGTACTTC.

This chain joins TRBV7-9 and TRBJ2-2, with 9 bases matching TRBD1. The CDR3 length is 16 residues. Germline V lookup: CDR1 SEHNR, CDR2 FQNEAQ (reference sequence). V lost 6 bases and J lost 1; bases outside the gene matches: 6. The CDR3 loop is CASSFPGQGNTGELFF. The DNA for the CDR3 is TGTGCCAGCAGTTTCCCGGGACAGGGGAACACCGGGGAGCTGTTTTTT.

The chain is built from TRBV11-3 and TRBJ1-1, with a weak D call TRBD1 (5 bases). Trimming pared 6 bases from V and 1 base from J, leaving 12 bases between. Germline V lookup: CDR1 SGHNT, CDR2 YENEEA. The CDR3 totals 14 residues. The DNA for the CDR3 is TGTGCCAGCAGTTCGCAGGGTGAGAACACTGAAGCTTTCTTT. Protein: CASSSQGENTEAFF.

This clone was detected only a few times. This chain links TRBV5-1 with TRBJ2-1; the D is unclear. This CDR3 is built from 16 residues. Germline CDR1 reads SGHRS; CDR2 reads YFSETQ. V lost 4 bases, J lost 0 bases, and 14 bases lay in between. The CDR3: CASSPITESSYNEQFF. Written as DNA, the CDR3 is TGCGCCAGCAGCCCGATAACAGAAAGCTCCTACAATGAGCAGTTCTTC.

CDR3 sequence reads: CASSLLTGQGNTIYF. CDR3 DNA sequence: TGTGCCAGCAGCCTCCTGACAGGGCAAGGAAACACCATATATTTT. The rearrangement uses TRBV7-8 and TRBJ1-3; 7 nucleotides match TRBD1. Germline CDR1 reads SGHVS; CDR2 reads FQNEAQ. The CDR3 spans 15 residues. Trimming took 5 bases from V and 4 from J; bases not matched to a gene: 8.

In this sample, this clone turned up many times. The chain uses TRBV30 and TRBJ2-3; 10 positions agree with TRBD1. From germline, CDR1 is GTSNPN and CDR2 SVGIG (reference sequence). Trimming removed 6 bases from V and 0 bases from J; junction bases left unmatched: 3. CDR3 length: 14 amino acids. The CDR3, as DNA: TGTGCCTGTGACAGGGGGCTGAGCACAGATACGCAGTATTTT. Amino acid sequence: CACDRGLSTDTQYF. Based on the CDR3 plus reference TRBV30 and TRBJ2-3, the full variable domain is SQTIHQWPATLVQPVGSPLSLECTVEGTSNPNLYWYRQAAGRGLQLLFYSVGIGQISSEVPQNLSASRPQDRQFILSSKKLLLSDSGFYLCACDRGLSTDTQYFGPGTRLTVL.

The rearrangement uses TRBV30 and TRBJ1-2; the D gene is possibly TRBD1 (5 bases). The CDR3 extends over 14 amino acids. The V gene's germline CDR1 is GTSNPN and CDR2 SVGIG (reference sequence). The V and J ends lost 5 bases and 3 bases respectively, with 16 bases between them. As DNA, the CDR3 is TGTGCCTGGTTGCCGGGGGGTCCTTACTATGGCTACACCTTC. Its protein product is CAWLPGGPYYGYTF.

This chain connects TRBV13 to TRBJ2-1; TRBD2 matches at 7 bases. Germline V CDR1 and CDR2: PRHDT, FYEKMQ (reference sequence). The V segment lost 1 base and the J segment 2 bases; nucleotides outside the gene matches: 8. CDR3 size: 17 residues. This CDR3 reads CASSLEFAGVPYNEQFF. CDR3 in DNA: TGTGCCAGCAGCTTAGAGTTTGCGGGGGTGCCCTACAATGAGCAGTTCTTC.

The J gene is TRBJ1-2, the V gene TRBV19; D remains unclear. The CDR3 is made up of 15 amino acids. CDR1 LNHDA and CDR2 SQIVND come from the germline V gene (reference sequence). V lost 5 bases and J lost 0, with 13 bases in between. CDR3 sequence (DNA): TGTGCCAGTAGTTACAACAGCTACCCTAACTATGGCTACACCTTC. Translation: CASSYNSYPNYGYTF.

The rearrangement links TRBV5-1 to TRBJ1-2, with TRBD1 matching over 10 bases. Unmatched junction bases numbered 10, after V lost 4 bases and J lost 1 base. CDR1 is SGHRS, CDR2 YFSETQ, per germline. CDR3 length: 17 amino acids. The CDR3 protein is CASSPGDRGRFNYGYTF. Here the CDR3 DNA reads TGCGCCAGCAGCCCGGGGGACAGGGGACGTTTTAACTATGGCTACACCTTC.

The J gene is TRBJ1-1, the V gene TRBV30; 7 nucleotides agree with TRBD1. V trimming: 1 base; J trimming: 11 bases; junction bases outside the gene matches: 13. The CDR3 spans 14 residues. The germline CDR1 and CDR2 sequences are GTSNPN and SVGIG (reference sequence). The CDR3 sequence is CAWSAYTGASGAFF. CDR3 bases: TGTGCCTGGAGTGCGTACACAGGGGCCTCCGGGGCTTTCTTT.

CDR3 residues: CASNPIQGYTEAFF. The DNA of the CDR3 is TGTGCCAGTAATCCAATACAGGGGTACACTGAAGCTTTCTTT. J is TRBJ1-1 and V is TRBV19, with 7 bases that match TRBD1. With 7 bases clipped from V and 3 bases from J, the junction kept 8 bases outside the gene matches. Germline V gene sequence: CDR1 LNHDA, CDR2 SQIVND (reference sequence). The CDR3 has 14 residues. Filled out from reference TRBV19 and TRBJ1-1, the complete variable domain reads DGGITQSPKYLFRKEGQNVTLSCEQNLNHDAMYWYRQDPGQGLRLIYYSQIVNDFQKGDIAEGYSVSREKKESFPLTVTSAQKNPTAFYLCASNPIQGYTEAFFGQGTRLTVV.

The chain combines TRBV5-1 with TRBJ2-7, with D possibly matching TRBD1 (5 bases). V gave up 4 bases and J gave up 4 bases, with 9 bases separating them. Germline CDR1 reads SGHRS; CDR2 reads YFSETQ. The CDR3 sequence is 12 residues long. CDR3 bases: TGCGCCAGCAGCGCAGGGATGTACGAGCAGTACTTC. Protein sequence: CASSAGMYEQYF.

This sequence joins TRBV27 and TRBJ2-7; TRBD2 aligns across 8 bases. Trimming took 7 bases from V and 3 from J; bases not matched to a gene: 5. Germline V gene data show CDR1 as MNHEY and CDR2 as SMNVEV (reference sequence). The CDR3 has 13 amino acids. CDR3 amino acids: CASKPGLDYEQYF. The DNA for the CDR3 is TGTGCCAGCAAACCGGGACTAGACTACGAGCAGTACTTC.

The DNA for the CDR3 is TGTGCTAGTGGTTTGGTAACGGGACTAGCGGGAGGGCCTGACGGGGAGCTGTTTTTT. Residues: CASGLVTGLAGGPDGELFF. V gene TRBV12-5 combines with J gene TRBJ2-2, with TRBD2 identical over 16 bases. Trimming took 0 bases from V and 7 from J; bases not matched to a gene: 8. The V gene's germline CDR1 is LGHNT and CDR2 FRNRAP. The CDR3 totals 19 residues.